The present T cell receptor (beta chain) was sequenced within a study of shared T cell receptors in the human thymus. This CDR3 has 15 residues. V lost 5 bases, J lost 2 bases, and 2 bases stayed unmatched. The V gene's germline CDR1 is MNHNS and CDR2 SASEGT. Data came from immunoSEQ multiplex PCR; TCRdb stores just in-frame clones and leaves some out. The sample includes hundreds of thousands of clones, around 78% seen only once; the top ten take more than 0.01%. These same records also appear under a second study, on human thymus T cells. This second study notes: Resections were taken during corrective heart surgery, and the thymus tissue came from these. Related research examined unrelated individuals and reported that their thymic repertoires overlapped highly.

The sample was thymocytes. The chain employs TRBV6-1 and TRBJ2-1; 11 bases agree with TRBD2. The source of this sequence is a boy less than two years old with a congenital heart defect. The CDR3 loop is CASSTSGGTYNEQFF. CDR3 nucleotides: TGTGCCAGCAGTACTAGCGGGGGTACCTACAATGAGCAGTTCTTC.